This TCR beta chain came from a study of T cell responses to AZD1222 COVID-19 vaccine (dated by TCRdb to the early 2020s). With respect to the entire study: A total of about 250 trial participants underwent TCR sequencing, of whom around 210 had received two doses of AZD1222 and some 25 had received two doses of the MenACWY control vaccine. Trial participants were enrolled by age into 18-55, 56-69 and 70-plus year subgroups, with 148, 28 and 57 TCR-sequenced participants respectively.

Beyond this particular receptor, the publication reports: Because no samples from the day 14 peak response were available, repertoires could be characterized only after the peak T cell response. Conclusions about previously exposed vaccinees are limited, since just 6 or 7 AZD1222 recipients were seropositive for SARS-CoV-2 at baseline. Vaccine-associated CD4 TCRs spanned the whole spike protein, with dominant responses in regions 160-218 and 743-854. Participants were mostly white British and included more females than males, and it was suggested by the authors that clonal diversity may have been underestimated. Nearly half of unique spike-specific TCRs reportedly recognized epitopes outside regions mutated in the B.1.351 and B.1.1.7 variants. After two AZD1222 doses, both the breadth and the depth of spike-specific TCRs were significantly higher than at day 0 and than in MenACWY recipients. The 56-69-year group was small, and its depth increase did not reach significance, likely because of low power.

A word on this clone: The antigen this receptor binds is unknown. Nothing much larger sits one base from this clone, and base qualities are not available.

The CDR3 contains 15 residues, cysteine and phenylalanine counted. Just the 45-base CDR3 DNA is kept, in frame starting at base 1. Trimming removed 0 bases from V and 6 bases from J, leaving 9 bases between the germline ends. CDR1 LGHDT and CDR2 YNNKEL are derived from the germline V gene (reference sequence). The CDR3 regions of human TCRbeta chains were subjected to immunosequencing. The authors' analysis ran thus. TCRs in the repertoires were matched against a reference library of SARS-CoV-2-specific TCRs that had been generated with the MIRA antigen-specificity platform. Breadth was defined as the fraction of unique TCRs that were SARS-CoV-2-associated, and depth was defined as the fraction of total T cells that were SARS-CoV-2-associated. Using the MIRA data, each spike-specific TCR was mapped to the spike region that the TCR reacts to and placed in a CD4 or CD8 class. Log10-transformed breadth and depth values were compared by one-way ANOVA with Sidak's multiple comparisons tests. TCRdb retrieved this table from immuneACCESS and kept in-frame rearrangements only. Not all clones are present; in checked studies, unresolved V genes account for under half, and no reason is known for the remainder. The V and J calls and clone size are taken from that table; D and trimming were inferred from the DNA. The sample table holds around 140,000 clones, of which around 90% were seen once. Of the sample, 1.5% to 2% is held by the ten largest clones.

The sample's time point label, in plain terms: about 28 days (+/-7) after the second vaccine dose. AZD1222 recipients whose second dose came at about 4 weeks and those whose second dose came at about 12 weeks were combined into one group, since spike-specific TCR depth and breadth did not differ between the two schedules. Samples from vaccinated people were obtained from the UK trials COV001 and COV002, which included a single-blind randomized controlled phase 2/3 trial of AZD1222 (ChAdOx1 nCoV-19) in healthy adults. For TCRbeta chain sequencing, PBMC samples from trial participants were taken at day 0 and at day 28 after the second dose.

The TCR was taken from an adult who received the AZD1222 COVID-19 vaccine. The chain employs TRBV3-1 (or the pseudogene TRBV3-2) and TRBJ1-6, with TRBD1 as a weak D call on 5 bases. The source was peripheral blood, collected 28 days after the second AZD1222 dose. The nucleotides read TGTGCCAGCAGCCAAGATGGGGCCAGTAATTCACCCCTCCACTTT. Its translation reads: CASSQDGASNSPLHF.